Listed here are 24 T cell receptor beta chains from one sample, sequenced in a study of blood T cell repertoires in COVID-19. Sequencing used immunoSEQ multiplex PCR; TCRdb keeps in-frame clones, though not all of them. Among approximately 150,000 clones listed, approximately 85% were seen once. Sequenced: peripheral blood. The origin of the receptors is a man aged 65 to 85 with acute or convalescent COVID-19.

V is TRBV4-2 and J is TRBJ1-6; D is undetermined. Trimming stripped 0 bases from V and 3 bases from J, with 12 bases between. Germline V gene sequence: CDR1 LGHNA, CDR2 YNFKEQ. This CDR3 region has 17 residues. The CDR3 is CASSQEGSPRYNSPLHF. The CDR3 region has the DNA TGTGCCAGCAGCCAAGAGGGCAGCCCGCGCTATAATTCACCCCTCCACTTT.

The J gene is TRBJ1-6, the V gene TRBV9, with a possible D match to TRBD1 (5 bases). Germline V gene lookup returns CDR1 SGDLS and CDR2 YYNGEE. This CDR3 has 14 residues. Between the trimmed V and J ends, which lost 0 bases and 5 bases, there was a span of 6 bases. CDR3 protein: CASSVGRDNSPLHF. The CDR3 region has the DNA TGTGCCAGCAGCGTAGGCAGGGATAATTCACCCCTCCACTTT.

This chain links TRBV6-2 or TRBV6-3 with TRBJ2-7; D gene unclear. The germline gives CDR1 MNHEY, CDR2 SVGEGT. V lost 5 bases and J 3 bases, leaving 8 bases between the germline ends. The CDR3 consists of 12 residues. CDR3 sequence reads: CASSVSIYEQYF. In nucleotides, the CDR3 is TGTGCCAGCAGTGTCAGTATCTACGAGCAGTACTTC.

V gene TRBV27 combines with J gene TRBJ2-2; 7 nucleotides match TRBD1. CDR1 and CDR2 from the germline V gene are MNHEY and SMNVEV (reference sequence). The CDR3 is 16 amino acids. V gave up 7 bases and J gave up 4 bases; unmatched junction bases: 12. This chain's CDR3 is CASTSRQGRGTGELFF. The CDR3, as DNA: TGTGCCAGCACCTCCCGACAGGGTAGGGGCACCGGGGAGCTGTTTTTT.

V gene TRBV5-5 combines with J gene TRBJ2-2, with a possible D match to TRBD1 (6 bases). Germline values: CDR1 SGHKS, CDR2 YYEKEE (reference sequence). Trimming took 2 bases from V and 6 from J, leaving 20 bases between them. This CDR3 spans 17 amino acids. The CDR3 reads CASSFIPGTPRAGELFF. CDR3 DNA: TGTGCCAGCAGCTTCATACCCGGGACACCGAGGGCCGGGGAGCTGTTTTTT.

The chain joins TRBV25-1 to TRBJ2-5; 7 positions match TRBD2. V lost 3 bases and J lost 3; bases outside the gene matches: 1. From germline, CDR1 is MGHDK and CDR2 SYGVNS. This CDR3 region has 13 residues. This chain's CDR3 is CASSEGGKETQYF. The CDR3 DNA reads TGTGCCAGCAGTGAGGGAGGGAAAGAGACCCAGTACTTC.

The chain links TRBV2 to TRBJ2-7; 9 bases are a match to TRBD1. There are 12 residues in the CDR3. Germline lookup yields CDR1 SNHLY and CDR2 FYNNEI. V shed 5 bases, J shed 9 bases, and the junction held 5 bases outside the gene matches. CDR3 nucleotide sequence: TGTGCCAGCAGTTTACAGGGGGCCGGGCAGTACTTC. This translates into CASSLQGAGQYF. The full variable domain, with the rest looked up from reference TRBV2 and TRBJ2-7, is EPEVTQTPSHQVTQMGQEVILRCVPISNHLYFYWYRQILGQKVEFLVSFYNNEISEKSEIFDDQFSVERPDGSNFTLKIRSTKLEDSAMYFCASSLQGAGQYFGPGTRLTVT.

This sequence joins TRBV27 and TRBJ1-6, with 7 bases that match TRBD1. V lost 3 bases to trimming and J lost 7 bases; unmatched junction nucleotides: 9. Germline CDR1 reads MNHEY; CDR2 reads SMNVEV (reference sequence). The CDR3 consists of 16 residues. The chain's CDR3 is CASSFQTGRVNSPLHF. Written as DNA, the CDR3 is TGTGCCAGCAGTTTCCAGACAGGGCGGGTGAATTCACCCCTCCACTTT.

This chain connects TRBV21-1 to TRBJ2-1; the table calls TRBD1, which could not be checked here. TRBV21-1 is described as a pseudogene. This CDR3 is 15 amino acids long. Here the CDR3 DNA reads TGTGCCAGCGGGACAGGGGGCCTCTCCTACAATGAGCAGTTCTTC. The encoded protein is CASGTGGLSYNEQFF.

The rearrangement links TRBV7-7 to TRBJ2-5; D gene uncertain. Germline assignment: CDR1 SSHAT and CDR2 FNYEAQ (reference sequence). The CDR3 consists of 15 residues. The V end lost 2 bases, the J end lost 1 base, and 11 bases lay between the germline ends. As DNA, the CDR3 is TGTGCCAGCAGCTTAAACTTAAGCCCCCAAGAGACCCAGTACTTC. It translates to CASSLNLSPQETQYF. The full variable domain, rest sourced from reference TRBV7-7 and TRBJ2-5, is GAGVSQSPRYKVTKRGQDVTLRCDPISSHATLYWYQQALGQGPEFLTYFNYEAQPDKSGLPSDRFSAERPEGSISTLTIQRTEQRDSAMYRCASSLNLSPQETQYFGPGTRLLVL.

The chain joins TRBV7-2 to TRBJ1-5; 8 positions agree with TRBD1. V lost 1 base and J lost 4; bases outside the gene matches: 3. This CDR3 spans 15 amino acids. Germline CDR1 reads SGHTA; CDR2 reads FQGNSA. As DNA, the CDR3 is TGTGCCAGCAGCTTAGTTTGGACAGGGAATCAGCCCCAGCATTTT. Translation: CASSLVWTGNQPQHF.

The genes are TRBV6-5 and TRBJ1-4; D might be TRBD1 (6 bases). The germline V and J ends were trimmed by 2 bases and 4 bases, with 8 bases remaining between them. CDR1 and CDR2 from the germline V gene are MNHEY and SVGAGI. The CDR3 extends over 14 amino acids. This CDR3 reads CASSYDRSNEKLFF. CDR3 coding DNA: TGTGCCAGCAGTTACGACAGGAGTAATGAAAAACTGTTTTTT.

In nucleotides, the CDR3 is TGTGCCAGCAGTTTATTAGTCCCAGGTGCCCTTGGGACCCAGTACTTC. Translated: CASSLLVPGALGTQYF. The chain links TRBV27 to TRBJ2-5; D is unresolved. The V gene's germline CDR1 is MNHEY and CDR2 SMNVEV (reference sequence). CDR3 length equals 16 residues. Trimming took off 1 base at V and 7 bases at J, with 19 bases between the two ends.

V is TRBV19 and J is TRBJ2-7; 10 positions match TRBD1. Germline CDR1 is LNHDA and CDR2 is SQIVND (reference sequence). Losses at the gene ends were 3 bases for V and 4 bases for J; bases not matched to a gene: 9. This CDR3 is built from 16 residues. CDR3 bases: TGTGCCAGTAGTATGCACGCCGCGGACAGGGGGTACGAGCAGTACTTC. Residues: CASSMHAADRGYEQYF.

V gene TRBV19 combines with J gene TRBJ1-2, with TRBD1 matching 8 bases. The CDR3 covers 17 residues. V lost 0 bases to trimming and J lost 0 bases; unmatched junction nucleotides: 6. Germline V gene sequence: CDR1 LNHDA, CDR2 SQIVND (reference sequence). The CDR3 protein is CASSIEGDRRPNYGYTF. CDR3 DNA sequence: TGTGCCAGTAGTATAGAGGGGGACAGGCGTCCTAACTATGGCTACACCTTC.

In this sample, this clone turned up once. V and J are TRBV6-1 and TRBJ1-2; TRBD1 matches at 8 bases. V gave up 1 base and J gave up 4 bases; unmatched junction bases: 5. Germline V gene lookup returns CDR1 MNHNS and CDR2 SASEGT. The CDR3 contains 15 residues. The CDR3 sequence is CASSEVAGGGYGYTF. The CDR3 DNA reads TGTGCCAGCAGTGAAGTGGCAGGGGGCGGCTATGGCTACACCTTC.

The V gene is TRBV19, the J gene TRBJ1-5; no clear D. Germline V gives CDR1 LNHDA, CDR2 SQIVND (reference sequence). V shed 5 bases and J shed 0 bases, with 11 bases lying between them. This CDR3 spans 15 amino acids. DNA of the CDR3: TGTGCCAGTAGTCGGGGTATTAATAGCAATCAGCCCCAGCATTTT. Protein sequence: CASSRGINSNQPQHF.

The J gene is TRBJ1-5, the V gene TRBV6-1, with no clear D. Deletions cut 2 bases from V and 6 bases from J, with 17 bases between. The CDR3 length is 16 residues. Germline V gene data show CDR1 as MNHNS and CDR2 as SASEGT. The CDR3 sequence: CASSESMQVRGQPQHF. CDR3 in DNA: TGTGCCAGCAGTGAATCTATGCAGGTCCGGGGTCAGCCCCAGCATTTT.

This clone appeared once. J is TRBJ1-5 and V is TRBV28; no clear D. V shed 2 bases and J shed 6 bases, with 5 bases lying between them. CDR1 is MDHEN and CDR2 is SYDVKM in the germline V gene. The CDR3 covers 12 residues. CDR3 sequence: CASSLRGQPQHF. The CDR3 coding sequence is TGTGCCAGCAGTTTAAGAGGTCAGCCCCAGCATTTT. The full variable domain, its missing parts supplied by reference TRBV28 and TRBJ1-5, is DVKVTQSSRYLVKRTGEKVFLECVQDMDHENMFWYRQDPGLGLRLIYFSYDVKMKEKGDIPEGYSVSREKKERFSLILESASTNQTSMYLCASSLRGQPQHFGDGTRLSIL.

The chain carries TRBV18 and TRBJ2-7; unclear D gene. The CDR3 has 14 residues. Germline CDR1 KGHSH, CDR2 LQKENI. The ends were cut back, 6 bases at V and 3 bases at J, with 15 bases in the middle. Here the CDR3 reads CASSIGVANYEQYF. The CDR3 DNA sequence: TGTGCCAGCTCCATTGGCGTAGCTAACTACGAGCAGTACTTC.

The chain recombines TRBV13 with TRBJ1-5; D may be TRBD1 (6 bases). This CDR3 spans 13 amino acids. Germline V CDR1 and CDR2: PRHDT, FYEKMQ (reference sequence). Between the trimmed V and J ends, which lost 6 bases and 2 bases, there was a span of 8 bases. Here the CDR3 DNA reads TGTGCCAGCAGTCCAGGGGGCAATCAGCCCCAGCATTTT. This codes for CASSPGGNQPQHF.

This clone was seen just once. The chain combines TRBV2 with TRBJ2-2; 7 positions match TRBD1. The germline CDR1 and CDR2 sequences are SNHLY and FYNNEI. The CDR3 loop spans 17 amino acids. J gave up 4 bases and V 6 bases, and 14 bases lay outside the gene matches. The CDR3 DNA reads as TGTGCCAGCAGCCGGGGTGGGGACAGATCGGCCACCGGGGAGCTGTTTTTT. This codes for CASSRGGDRSATGELFF.

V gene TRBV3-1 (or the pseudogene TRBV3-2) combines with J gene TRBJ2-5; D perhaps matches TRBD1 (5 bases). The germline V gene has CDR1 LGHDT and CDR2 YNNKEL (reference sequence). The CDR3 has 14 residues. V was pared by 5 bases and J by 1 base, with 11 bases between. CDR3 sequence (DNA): TGTGCCAGCAGCTCAAGGGGCGGCCAAGAGACCCAGTACTTC. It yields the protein CASSSRGGQETQYF.

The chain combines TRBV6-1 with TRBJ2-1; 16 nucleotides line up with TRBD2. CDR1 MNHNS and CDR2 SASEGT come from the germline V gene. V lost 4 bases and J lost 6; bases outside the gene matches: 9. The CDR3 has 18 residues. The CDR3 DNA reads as TGTGCCAGCAGTGGTCCGGGACTAGCGGGAGGGCCGGGCAATGAGCAGTTCTTC. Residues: CASSGPGLAGGPGNEQFF.